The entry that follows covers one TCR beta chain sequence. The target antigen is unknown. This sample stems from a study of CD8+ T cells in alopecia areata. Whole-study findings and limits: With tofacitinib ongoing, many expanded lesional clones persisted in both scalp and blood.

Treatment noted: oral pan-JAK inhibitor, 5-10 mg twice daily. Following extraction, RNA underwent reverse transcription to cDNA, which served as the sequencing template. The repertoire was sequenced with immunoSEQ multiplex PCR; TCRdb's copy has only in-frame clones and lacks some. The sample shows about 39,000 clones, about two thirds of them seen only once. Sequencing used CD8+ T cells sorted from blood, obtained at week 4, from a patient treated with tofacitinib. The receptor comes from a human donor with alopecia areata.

The CDR3 coding sequence is TGTGCCAGCAGCCCTAATGGGGGGGCAATAGAAGGCAAAAACATTCAGTACTTC. It is translated as CASSPNGGAIEGKNIQYF. The chain carries TRBV7-2 and TRBJ2-4; maybe TRBD2 (7 bases). Germline-derived CDR1 and CDR2 are SGHTA and FQGNSA. The CDR3 runs to 18 residues. V lost 5 bases and J lost 3, with 23 bases in between. Using reference TRBV7-2 and TRBJ2-4 for the parts outside the CDR3, the full variable domain is GAGVSQSPSNKVTEKGKDVELRCDPISGHTALYWYRQSLGQGLEFLIYFQGNSAPDKSGLPSDRFSAERTGGSVSTLTIQRTQQEDSAVYLCASSPNGGAIEGKNIQYFGAGTRLSVL.